This T cell receptor beta chain was observed in a study of T cell changes during pregnancy in multiple sclerosis. Per germline, CDR1 SGHNT and CDR2 YENEEA. The CDR3 is 19 amino acids. Trimming stripped 1 base from V and 8 bases from J, with 29 bases between. The repertoire was sequenced with immunoSEQ multiplex PCR; TCRdb's copy has only in-frame clones and lacks some. This table holds around 41,000 clones, 90% to 95% found once. This receptor was identified in a female donor in good health, enrolled as a control in a pregnancy study. This specimen was CD4+ T cells from peripheral blood mononuclear cells, taken in the third trimester of pregnancy. This chain joins TRBV11-3 and TRBJ1-2, with D tentatively TRBD1 (5 bases). The CDR3 protein is CASSLAIYGVRCAREGYTF. The DNA of the CDR3 is TGTGCCAGCAGCTTAGCGATCTATGGAGTGAGATGTGCCAGGGAAGGCTACACCTTC.